One sample yielded the 18 T cell receptor beta chains listed below, sequenced in a study of cytomegalovirus exposure and HLA in healthy donors. The PCR had 60 Vbeta and 13 Jbeta primers. Clones were read by immunoSEQ multiplex PCR, and TCRdb kept only the in-frame ones, dropping some. Here the sample spans approximately 280,000 clones, about 87% being singletons. Input material: PBMCs. Receptors originate from a woman younger than 35 in good health and CMV-seronegative.

This clone appeared a single time. This sequence joins TRBV30 and TRBJ2-7; 7 nucleotides match TRBD2. Per germline, CDR1 GTSNPN and CDR2 SVGIG (reference sequence). V trimming: 3 bases; J trimming: 5 bases; junction bases outside the gene matches: 10. This CDR3 has 14 amino acids. CDR3 coding DNA: TGTGCCTGGAGCGGGGCGGGGGTTTCACACGAGCAGTACTTC. It encodes CAWSGAGVSHEQYF.

The chain joins TRBV5-1 to TRBJ2-2, with 15 bases lining up with TRBD2. With V trimmed by 5 bases and J by 0 bases, 5 bases remained unmatched. CDR1 and CDR2 (germline): SGHRS, YFSETQ. This CDR3 is 18 amino acids long. CDR3 amino acids: CASSPGLAGGPNTGELFF. The CDR3 bases are TGCGCCAGCAGTCCGGGACTAGCGGGGGGCCCGAACACCGGGGAGCTGTTTTTT.

The rearrangement uses TRBV4-1 and TRBJ2-2; the D gene is possibly TRBD1 (7 bases). In germline, CDR1 is MGHRA, CDR2 YSYEKL. The CDR3 has 16 residues. V dropped 4 bases and J dropped 5 bases, with 17 bases sitting between them. In nucleotides, the CDR3 is TGCGCCAGCAGCCTACAGGGGACTGAATCTACCGGGGAGCTGTTTTTT. This encodes CASSLQGTESTGELFF.

A single count supports this clone. The chain carries TRBV7-3 and TRBJ1-1; TRBD1 might be the D (5 bases). Germline V gene data show CDR1 as SGHTA and CDR2 as FQGTGA. V was cut by 0 bases and J by 5 bases, with 10 bases left in between. This CDR3 has 14 amino acids. The CDR3 region has the DNA TGTGCCAGCAGCTTAACAGGGGTAGAAACTGAAGCTTTCTTT. It yields the protein CASSLTGVETEAFF.

This chain joins TRBV2 and TRBJ1-4; 10 bases line up with TRBD1. V shed 5 bases and J 11 bases; nucleotides not matched to a gene: 8. The CDR3 length is 14 residues. Per the germline V gene, CDR1 is SNHLY and CDR2 is FYNNEI. CDR3 DNA sequence: TGTGCCAGCAGTACCGGGACAGGGGTTTGGAAACTGTTTTTT. This encodes CASSTGTGVWKLFF.

With respect to this clone: A read error may account for a junction end that differs from germline. The chain has TRBV5-1 and TRBJ1-2; D remains ambiguous. Germline CDR1 is SGHRS and CDR2 is YFSETQ. The CDR3 sequence is 8 residues long. The CDR3 nucleotides read TGCGCCAGCAGCCCTACCGTCTTC. Translating it yields CASSPTVF. Full variable domain (remainder filled in from reference TRBV5-1 and TRBJ1-2): KAGVTQTPRYLIKTRGQQVTLSCSPISGHRSVSWYQQTPGQGLQFLFEYFSETQRNKGNFPGRFSGRQFSNSRSEMNVSTLELGDSALYLCASSPTVFGSGTRLTVV.

Of note for this clone: The sample carries other DNA sequences with the same CDR3. The chain has TRBV27 and TRBJ2-5; the match to TRBD2 covers 8 bases. The V and J ends lost 4 bases and 5 bases, in that order; junction bases with no gene match: 3. CDR3 length: 13 amino acids. Germline V gene data show CDR1 as MNHEY and CDR2 as SMNVEV (reference sequence). The CDR3: CASSSLAGETQYF. The CDR3 DNA reads TGTGCCAGCAGTTCATTAGCGGGGGAGACCCAGTACTTC.

This chain links TRBV15 with TRBJ2-5; D gene uncertain. The germline CDR1 and CDR2 sequences are LNHNV and YYDKDF (reference sequence). The CDR3 has 13 residues. Trimming shortened V by 5 bases and J by 1 base, and 8 bases separated the two germline ends. CDR3 in DNA: TGTGCCACCAGCTCCCTCCCCCAAGAGACCCAGTACTTC. It codes for CATSSLPQETQYF.

V gene TRBV6-6 combines with J gene TRBJ2-1; possible D gene TRBD1, 6 bases. V was shortened by 5 bases and J by 8 bases, with 10 bases between the two germline ends. Germline V gives CDR1 MNHNY, CDR2 SVGAGI (reference sequence). CDR3 length: 12 residues. This chain's CDR3 is CASSNRAHEQFF. CDR3 nucleotides: TGTGCCAGCAGTAACAGGGCCCATGAGCAGTTCTTC.

The chain has TRBV9 and TRBJ1-2; no reliable D call. This CDR3 comprises 14 residues. The germline gives CDR1 SGDLS, CDR2 YYNGEE. Trimming stripped 1 base from V and 0 bases from J, with 7 bases between. The CDR3 coding sequence is TGTGCCAGCAGCGTACAGGAATCTAACTATGGCTACACCTTC. It specifies CASSVQESNYGYTF.

This clone has more than one count but fewer than ten. The chain is built from TRBV15 and TRBJ1-1; D gene unclear. The CDR3 length is 13 residues. Germline-derived CDR1 and CDR2 are LNHNV and YYDKDF (reference sequence). With 0 bases removed from V and 5 bases from J, the gap between germline ends came to 7 bases. CDR3 in amino acids: CATSRDLRTEAFF. The DNA of the CDR3 is TGTGCCACCAGCAGAGATTTGAGGACTGAAGCTTTCTTT.

CDR3 sequence: CASSEFGEQPQHF. The DNA for the CDR3 is TGTGCCAGCAGTGAATTCGGTGAGCAGCCCCAGCATTTT. The chain is built from TRBV25-1 and TRBJ1-5; D gene unclear. The CDR3 totals 13 residues. Between the trimmed V and J ends, which lost 1 base and 7 bases, there was a span of 8 bases. Germline assignment: CDR1 MGHDK and CDR2 SYGVNS.

The chain employs TRBV9 and TRBJ2-7; a weak D match, TRBD1 (6 bases). This CDR3 region has 15 residues. Germline V gene sequence: CDR1 SGDLS, CDR2 YYNGEE. V lost 5 bases and J 4 bases, leaving 19 bases between the germline ends. CDR3 sequence reads: CASSPFGTGWYEQYF. CDR3 nucleotides: TGTGCCAGCAGTCCCTTTGGAACAGGGTGGTACGAGCAGTACTTC.

This rearrangement joins TRBV7-2 to TRBJ2-7; 16 nucleotides line up with TRBD2. Germline CDR1 and CDR2: SGHTA and FQGNSA. V lost 5 bases, J lost 2 bases, and 3 bases stayed unmatched. The CDR3 contains 16 residues. Here the CDR3 DNA reads TGTGCCAGCAGCCCTGGGACTAGCGGGGGGGCCTACGAGCAGTACTTC. Amino acids: CASSPGTSGGAYEQYF.

V gene TRBV21-1 combines with J gene TRBJ2-7; TRBD1 was called by the table and not checked on the DNA. TRBV21-1 represents a pseudogene. The CDR3 sequence is 13 residues long. This chain's CDR3 is CASSRDTTYEQYF. The CDR3 region has the DNA TGTGCCAGCAGTCGGGACACTACCTACGAGCAGTACTTC.

The chain couples TRBV9 to TRBJ2-5; 9 bases are a match to TRBD1. V was pared by 0 bases and J by 3 bases, with 3 bases of the junction left unmatched. The CDR3 is made up of 15 amino acids. Germline V gene sequence: CDR1 SGDLS, CDR2 YYNGEE. CDR3 nucleotides: TGTGCCAGCAGCGTAGTAGGACAGGGGAAAGAGACCCAGTACTTC. Its protein product is CASSVVGQGKETQYF.

The chain couples TRBV12-5 to TRBJ2-7, with a possible D match to TRBD1 (6 bases). This CDR3 spans 13 amino acids. The V and J ends lost 1 base and 5 bases respectively, with 9 bases between them. The germline V gene has CDR1 LGHNT and CDR2 FRNRAP. The CDR3 loop is CASGLGQDHEQYF. CDR3 nucleotide sequence: TGTGCTAGTGGTTTGGGACAGGACCACGAGCAGTACTTC.

In this sample, this clone turned up once. The chain uses TRBV28 and TRBJ1-3; 10 bases map to TRBD1. Germline CDR1 MDHEN, CDR2 SYDVKM. Trimming removed 4 bases from V and 15 bases from J; junction bases left unmatched: 9. This CDR3 contains 13 residues. The CDR3 sequence: CASSSYGQGGQYF. CDR3 in DNA: TGTGCCAGCAGTTCCTACGGACAGGGGGGACAATATTTT.